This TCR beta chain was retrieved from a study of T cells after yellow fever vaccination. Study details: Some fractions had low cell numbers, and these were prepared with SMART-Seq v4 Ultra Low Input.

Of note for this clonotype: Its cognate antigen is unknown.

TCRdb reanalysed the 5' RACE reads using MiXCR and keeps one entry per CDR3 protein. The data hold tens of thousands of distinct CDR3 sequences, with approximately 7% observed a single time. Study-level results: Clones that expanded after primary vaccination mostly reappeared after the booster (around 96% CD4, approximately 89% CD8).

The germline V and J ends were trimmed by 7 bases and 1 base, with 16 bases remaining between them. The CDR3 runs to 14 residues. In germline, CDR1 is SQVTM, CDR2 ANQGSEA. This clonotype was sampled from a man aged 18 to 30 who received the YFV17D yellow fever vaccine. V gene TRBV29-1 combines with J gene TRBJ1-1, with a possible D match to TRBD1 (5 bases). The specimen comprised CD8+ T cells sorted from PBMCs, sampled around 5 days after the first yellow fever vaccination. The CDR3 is CSATGGGKNTEAFF. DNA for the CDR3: TGCAGCGCCACCGGTGGGGGGAAGAACACTGAAGCTTTCTTT. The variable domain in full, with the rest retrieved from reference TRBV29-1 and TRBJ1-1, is SAVISQKPSRDICQRGTSLTIQCQVDSQVTMMFWYRQQPGQSLTLIATANQGSEATYESGFVIDKFPISRPNLTFSTLTVSNMSPEDSSIYLCSATGGGKNTEAFFGQGTRLTVV.